Each of the 31 T cell receptor beta chains below was sequenced from the same sample in a study of blood T cell repertoires in COVID-19. The table came from immunoSEQ multiplex PCR; TCRdb's copy has only in-frame clones and leaves some out. The sample lists 400,000 or so clones; less than 95% were seen once. The specimen was PBMCs or T cells enriched from blood (not recorded which). Every receptor here comes from a young man who had recovered from COVID-19.

This clone was recorded a few times. The CDR3 here is CASRGGINYGYTF. For the CDR3, the DNA is TGTGCCAGCCGGGGAGGGATTAACTATGGCTACACCTTC. The genes are TRBV6-5 and TRBJ1-2; the D is unclear. In germline, CDR1 is MNHEY, CDR2 SVGAGI. The CDR3 is 13 residues long. V lost 8 bases, J lost 1 base, and 11 bases lay in between.

The V and J genes are TRBV15 and TRBJ2-1; D uncertain. The CDR3 length is 12 residues. Trimming removed 5 bases at V and 8 bases at J, with 10 bases between. The germline CDR1 and CDR2 sequences are LNHNV and YYDKDF (reference sequence). The CDR3 nucleotides read TGTGCCACCAGCTCTCGTCGGGATGAGCAGTTCTTC. Residues: CATSSRRDEQFF.

The chain has TRBV21-1 and TRBJ2-5; the table's D call, TRBD1, was not checked against the DNA. TRBV21-1 is assigned pseudogene status. The CDR3 consists of 16 residues. CDR3 in amino acids: CASSNRRDRGKETQYF. In DNA form, the CDR3 reads TGTGCCAGCAGCAACCGACGGGACAGGGGGAAAGAGACCCAGTACTTC.

The J gene is TRBJ1-1, the V gene TRBV27, with a possible D match to TRBD1 (6 bases). CDR3 length: 15 amino acids. Germline-derived CDR1 and CDR2 are MNHEY and SMNVEV (reference sequence). V was cut by 4 bases and J by 4 bases, with 16 bases left in between. The CDR3 DNA follows: TGTGCCAGCAGTTCATACAGGGCCCCGCTCACTGAAGCTTTCTTT. Translating it yields CASSSYRAPLTEAFF.

This clone was seen only a few times. The genes are TRBV2 and TRBJ1-6, with D perhaps matching TRBD1 (6 bases). V was clipped by 11 bases and J by 5 bases, with 16 bases between them. Germline-derived CDR1 and CDR2 are SNHLY and FYNNEI. The CDR3 covers 14 residues. CDR3 in amino acids: CAGGVGQHNSPLHF. The CDR3 nucleotides are TGTGCCGGGGGGGTCGGACAGCATAATTCACCCCTCCACTTT. Variable domain in full (rest from reference TRBV2 and TRBJ1-6): EPEVTQTPSHQVTQMGQEVILRCVPISNHLYFYWYRQILGQKVEFLVSFYNNEISEKSEIFDDQFSVERPDGSNFTLKIRSTKLEDSAMYFCAGGVGQHNSPLHFGNGTRLTVT.

In regard to this clone: The junction and the germline gene differ at one end; a read error may be behind it. The chain employs TRBV18 and TRBJ1-2; D unclear. The CDR3 is 14 amino acids. Germline V lookup: CDR1 KGHSH, CDR2 LQKENI. CDR3 region: CASSPGTANFGYTF. In DNA form, the CDR3 reads TGTGCCAGCTCACCTGGTACAGCCAACTTTGGCTACACCTTC.

The chain employs TRBV27 and TRBJ2-7; D is unresolved. The CDR3 has 13 amino acids. The V gene's germline CDR1 is MNHEY and CDR2 SMNVEV (reference sequence). The V end was cut by 8 bases, the J end by 9 bases, with 20 bases between. The CDR3 spells CASARSMAVGQYF. The CDR3 DNA reads TGTGCCAGCGCGAGGTCAATGGCGGTGGGGCAGTACTTC.

The CDR3 loop reads CASSRRRSPTQETQYF. The CDR3 bases are TGTGCCAGCAGCCGTAGGCGGTCCCCAACCCAAGAGACCCAGTACTTC. The chain uses TRBV7-9 and TRBJ2-5; no clear D. The CDR3 consists of 16 residues. V lost 5 bases, J lost 1 base, and 17 bases lay in between. Germline loops: CDR1 SEHNR, CDR2 FQNEAQ (reference sequence).

The chain joins TRBV20-1 to TRBJ1-2; possible D gene TRBD1, 6 bases. The CDR3 loop spans 11 amino acids. Per germline, CDR1 DFQATT and CDR2 SNEGSKA (reference sequence). Trimming shortened V by 6 bases and J by 5 bases, and 10 bases separated the two germline ends. The CDR3 nucleotides are TGCAGTGCCGCGACAGGATATGGCTACACCTTC. Translation gives CSAATGYGYTF.

The V call is TRBV2, the J call TRBJ2-2, with D tentatively TRBD2 (5 bases). The CDR3 extends over 15 amino acids. Looked up from germline, CDR1 is SNHLY and CDR2 is FYNNEI. The V and J ends lost 7 bases and 6 bases respectively, with 18 bases between them. DNA for the CDR3: TGTGCCAGCAAAGAAAGAAGCGGATCGTCCGGGGAGCTGTTTTTT. Its translation is CASKERSGSSGELFF.

The V and J genes are TRBV2 and TRBJ1-1, with a possible D match to TRBD1 (5 bases). This CDR3 contains 15 residues. V was clipped by 6 bases and J by 1 base, with 15 bases between them. Germline V gene data show CDR1 as SNHLY and CDR2 as FYNNEI. CDR3 nucleotide sequence: TGTGCCAGCAGGGGGGGGTCAGGGAGGAACACTGAAGCTTTCTTT. Translating gives CASRGGSGRNTEAFF.

The V and J genes are TRBV28 and TRBJ2-4; no clear D gene. The CDR3 runs 14 residues. Germline-derived CDR1 and CDR2 are MDHEN and SYDVKM. V was clipped by 3 bases and J by 1 base, with 7 bases between them. CDR3 in amino acids: CASSFIRAKNIQYF. The CDR3 nucleotides read TGTGCCAGCAGTTTCATCCGGGCCAAAAACATTCAGTACTTC.

V is TRBV28 and J is TRBJ1-3, with D tentatively TRBD1 (6 bases). The length of the CDR3 is 15 residues. V lost 4 bases and J 3 bases, leaving 13 bases between the germline ends. Germline V gene sequence: CDR1 MDHEN, CDR2 SYDVKM. As DNA, the CDR3 is TGTGCCAGCAGTTACGGGACAATCGGTGGAAACACCATATATTTT. Protein sequence: CASSYGTIGGNTIYF.

This sequence joins TRBV9 and TRBJ1-6; 8 bases align to TRBD1. The V and J ends lost 3 bases and 6 bases, in that order; junction bases with no gene match: 8. Germline lookup yields CDR1 SGDLS and CDR2 YYNGEE. The CDR3 runs 16 residues. This CDR3 reads CASSAQGGRGNSPLHF. The CDR3 DNA reads TGTGCCAGCAGCGCACAGGGGGGGAGGGGTAATTCACCCCTCCACTTT.

The gene calls are TRBV27 and TRBJ1-2; a weak D match, TRBD1 (5 bases). Germline V gives CDR1 MNHEY, CDR2 SMNVEV (reference sequence). Trimming left V 7 bases short and J 6 bases short, with 21 bases between. The CDR3 runs 15 residues. CDR3 DNA sequence: TGTGCCAGCAAGAAACAAAACCGGGACTCGGATGGCTACACCTTC. It is translated as CASKKQNRDSDGYTF.

This CDR3 is CATSDQGANNQPQHF. The CDR3 DNA reads as TGTGCCACCTCGGATCAGGGGGCAAATAATCAGCCCCAGCATTTT. This chain joins TRBV18 and TRBJ1-5; 8 positions match TRBD1. The germline gives CDR1 KGHSH, CDR2 LQKENI. The CDR3 sequence is 15 residues long. The J segment lost 4 bases and the V segment lost 10 bases, leaving 12 bases of the junction unmatched.

This clone has more than one count but fewer than ten. The V and J genes are TRBV12-3 or TRBV12-4 and TRBJ1-1, with D uncertain. V lost 6 bases, J lost 5 bases, and 13 bases lay in between. The CDR3 consists of 13 residues. The CDR3 sequence is CASSPPAATEAFF. Written as DNA, the CDR3 is TGTGCCAGCAGCCCCCCGGCGGCAACTGAAGCTTTCTTT.

The rearrangement uses TRBV4-1 and TRBJ1-5; TRBD1 matches at 12 bases. CDR3 length equals 19 residues. V lost 0 bases, J lost 5 bases, and 11 bases stayed unmatched. Germline CDR1 reads MGHRA; CDR2 reads YSYEKL. The CDR3 loop is CASSQDPLPGQGAHQPQHF. Written as DNA, the CDR3 is TGCGCCAGCAGCCAAGACCCCCTCCCGGGACAGGGGGCACATCAGCCCCAGCATTTT.

The V gene is TRBV7-8, the J gene TRBJ1-6; D remains ambiguous. The V and J ends lost 1 base and 4 bases respectively, with 14 bases between them. This CDR3 is built from 17 residues. Germline V lookup: CDR1 SGHVS, CDR2 FQNEAQ. CDR3 sequence (DNA): TGTGCCAGCAGCTTAGTACCGTCGGCAGGTTATAATTCACCCCTCCACTTT. It translates to CASSLVPSAGYNSPLHF.

The rearrangement uses TRBV6-5 and TRBJ1-1; TRBD1 agrees at 7 bases. CDR1 and CDR2 from the germline V gene are MNHEY and SVGAGI. V lost 2 bases to trimming and J lost 1 base; unmatched junction nucleotides: 7. The CDR3 is made up of 16 amino acids. The CDR3 here is CASSYLPGQANTEAFF. CDR3 coding DNA: TGTGCCAGCAGTTACCTACCCGGACAGGCGAACACTGAAGCTTTCTTT.

This chain connects TRBV11-2 to TRBJ2-2; D uncertain. With 1 base removed from V and 4 bases from J, the gap between germline ends came to 16 bases. Per germline, CDR1 SGHAT and CDR2 FQNNGV. This CDR3 has 17 residues. CDR3 DNA: TGTGCCAGCAGCTTAGCCGCGGTTCTAAGGTCCACCGGGGAGCTGTTTTTT. This translates into CASSLAAVLRSTGELFF.

The rearrangement joins TRBV28 to TRBJ2-7, with TRBD2 as a possible D gene (6 bases). The CDR3 is made up of 15 amino acids. Trimming took off 8 bases at V and 0 bases at J, with 17 bases between the two ends. Per the germline V gene, CDR1 is MDHEN and CDR2 is SYDVKM. The CDR3 nucleotides read TGTGCCAGCTCTCCCCCGGGGACTGCCTCCTACGAGCAGTACTTC. As protein: CASSPPGTASYEQYF.

The table lists this clone with a few counts. The chain joins TRBV4-2 to TRBJ2-3, with D maybe TRBD2 (5 bases). The V end lost 2 bases, the J end lost 2 bases, and 17 bases lay between the germline ends. This CDR3 contains 17 residues. Germline V gene data show CDR1 as LGHNA and CDR2 as YNFKEQ. CDR3 amino acids: CASSQRFLGRVTDTQYF. In nucleotides, the CDR3 is TGTGCCAGCAGCCAACGTTTTCTCGGGCGGGTCACAGATACGCAGTATTTT.

To note about this clone: Other DNA sequences of this sample code for an identical CDR3. The V call is TRBV4-1, the J call TRBJ2-3, with D hard to call. Germline values: CDR1 MGHRA, CDR2 YSYEKL. Trimming took 1 base from V and 0 from J, leaving 5 bases between them. This CDR3 has 14 amino acids. The CDR3 loop reads CASSQASSTDTQYF. The DNA for the CDR3 is TGCGCCAGCAGCCAAGCGAGTAGCACAGATACGCAGTATTTT.

This clone was counted a few times. The chain links TRBV7-9 to TRBJ2-1, with D possibly matching TRBD1 (6 bases). Germline assignment: CDR1 SEHNR and CDR2 FQNEAQ (reference sequence). The germline V and J ends were trimmed by 4 bases and 2 bases, with 12 bases remaining between them. The CDR3 totals 15 residues. The CDR3 sequence is CASSSGAGTYNEQFF. CDR3 sequence (DNA): TGTGCCAGCAGCTCAGGGGCCGGGACCTACAATGAGCAGTTCTTC.

J is TRBJ2-2 and V is TRBV7-3, with D hard to call. V was clipped by 5 bases and J by 1 base, with 11 bases between them. This CDR3 region has 15 residues. Germline V gives CDR1 SGHTA, CDR2 FQGTGA. The CDR3, as DNA: TGTGCCAGCAGCCGCATAGCTTTGAACACCGGGGAGCTGTTTTTT. It is translated as CASSRIALNTGELFF.

The CDR3 nucleotides are TGTGCCAGCAGTTTCCGGACAGGGCTTTATGGCTACACCTTC. The encoded protein is CASSFRTGLYGYTF. The V call is TRBV28, the J call TRBJ1-2, with 8 bases aligning to TRBD1. This CDR3 spans 14 amino acids. Germline assignment: CDR1 MDHEN and CDR2 SYDVKM. The V gene end was trimmed by 3 bases and the J gene end by 5 bases; junction bases not matched to a gene: 5.

The chain has TRBV11-2 and TRBJ2-2; D might be TRBD2 (6 bases). There are 17 residues in the CDR3. Germline-derived CDR1 and CDR2 are SGHAT and FQNNGV. Trimming removed 4 bases at V and 5 bases at J, with 20 bases between. The CDR3 nucleotides read TGTGCCAGCAGCTCCCTCCCTCGAGCGGGCACGACCGGGGAGCTGTTTTTT. Residues: CASSSLPRAGTTGELFF.

This clone was seen a single time. The rearrangement uses TRBV4-1 and TRBJ1-1, with D perhaps matching TRBD1 (5 bases). The CDR3 sequence is 14 residues long. V lost 4 bases to trimming and J lost 5 bases, with 14 bases between them. CDR1 MGHRA and CDR2 YSYEKL come from the germline V gene. CDR3 sequence (DNA): TGCGCCAGCAGCCCCCGGTGGGGGGGGACTGAAGCTTTCTTT. Protein product: CASSPRWGGTEAFF.

The rearrangement joins TRBV6-5 to TRBJ2-7; tentative D call: TRBD2 (5 bases). The CDR3 has 14 residues. CDR1 is MNHEY and CDR2 is SVGAGI in the germline V gene. V lost 7 bases and J lost 3, with 16 bases in between. This CDR3 is CASTLLGRFYEQYF. The CDR3 bases are TGTGCCAGCACCCTCCTAGGGAGATTCTACGAGCAGTACTTC.

This chain uses TRBV6-4 with TRBJ2-2; D remains unclear. Per germline, CDR1 MRHNA and CDR2 SNTAGT. V shed 0 bases and J shed 5 bases, with 13 bases lying between them. The CDR3 length is 16 residues. The CDR3 DNA is TGTGCCAGCAGTGACTCGATTTTTCCGGGTACCGGGGAGCTGTTTTTT. Translation gives CASSDSIFPGTGELFF.